This TCR beta chain was documented in a study of blood T cell repertoires in COVID-19. Donors in Cohort 3 who had recovered were those with two negative PCRs, healthcare professional clearance, or resolution of their symptoms. Measured with immunoSEQ multiplex PCR; TCRdb has only the in-frame clones, and not every one. The data show approximately 300,000 clones, roughly 91% seen once. This CDR3 region has 16 residues. Germline CDR1 and CDR2: MNHNY and SVGAGI (reference sequence). V gave up 0 bases and J gave up 2 bases, with 11 bases separating them. The sequencing sample was made of PBMCs or T cells enriched from blood (not recorded which). This TCR derives from a woman aged 25 to 39 who had recovered from COVID-19. V usage is TRBV6-6 and J usage is TRBJ2-1; the D gene is possibly TRBD2 (6 bases). The DNA for the CDR3 is TGTGCCAGCAGTTACTCCCCAGGAGGGACCTACAATGAGCAGTTCTTC. Encoded protein: CASSYSPGGTYNEQFF.